These 5 T cell receptor beta chains were all obtained from the same sample, sequenced in a study of CD8 T cells in ankylosing spondylitis. Study results and limitations: There was a TCR beta motif, made of eight highly homologous variants, that appeared characteristic of ankylosing spondylitis blood.

MiXCR was run by TCRdb on the 5' RACE reads, yielding one entry per CDR3 protein. The repertoire has about 440,000 distinct CDR3 sequences, 15% to 20% of them found once; the top ten carry approximately 0.97%. Their antigens remain unidentified. The source material was blood, either unsorted or a sorted T cell fraction (not recorded which). The receptors were sampled from a male donor with ankylosing spondylitis.

There are many counts of this clonotype. This chain uses TRBV7-9 with TRBJ1-2, with unresolved D. V was clipped by 5 bases and J by 4 bases, with 17 bases between them. Looked up from germline, CDR1 is SEHNR and CDR2 is FQNEAQ (reference sequence). CDR3 length equals 15 residues. CDR3 protein: CASSLSDRDIYGYTF. The CDR3 nucleotides read TGTGCCAGCAGCCTCTCGGACCGAGACATCTATGGCTACACCTTC. The full variable domain, completed using reference TRBV7-9 and TRBJ1-2, is DTGVSQNPRHKITKRGQNVTFRCDPISEHNRLYWYRQTLGQGPEFLTYFQNEAQLEKSRLLSDRFSAERPKGSFSTLEIQRTEQGDSAMYLCASSLSDRDIYGYTFGSGTRLTVV.

This clonotype was recorded a few times. The chain joins TRBV20-1 to TRBJ1-1; D gene ambiguous. Per germline, CDR1 DFQATT and CDR2 SNEGSKA (reference sequence). CDR3 length: 13 amino acids. V was pared by 0 bases and J by 1 base, with 6 bases between. CDR3: CSARDHGNTEAFF. For the CDR3, the DNA is TGCAGTGCTAGAGACCACGGGAACACTGAAGCTTTCTTT.

This clonotype was seen only a few times. This chain joins TRBV6-1 and TRBJ2-5; TRBD2 aligns across 9 bases. CDR1 MNHNS and CDR2 SASEGT come from the germline V gene. The CDR3 loop spans 17 amino acids. With 8 bases clipped from V and 5 bases from J, the junction kept 18 bases outside the gene matches. The CDR3 sequence: CASLVGNFGGGVETQYF. In nucleotides, the CDR3 is TGTGCCAGCCTGGTGGGCAATTTCGGCGGGGGGGTGGAGACCCAGTACTTC.

This clonotype occurred a few times. In DNA, the CDR3 is TGTGCCAGCAGCGTTGGGGACAGCGCAACTAATGAAAAACTGTTTTTT. As protein: CASSVGDSATNEKLFF. V usage is TRBV7-9 and J usage is TRBJ1-4; 7 nucleotides align to TRBD1. Germline values: CDR1 SEHNR, CDR2 FQNEAQ (reference sequence). This CDR3 is built from 16 residues. After removal of 5 bases from V and 0 bases from J, the junction contained 6 bases not matched to a gene.

The chain links TRBV18 to TRBJ2-7; maybe TRBD1 (7 bases). The V end lost 6 bases, the J end lost 7 bases, and 19 bases lay between the germline ends. The CDR3 is made up of 14 amino acids. Germline V CDR1 and CDR2: KGHSH, LQKENI. The CDR3 sequence: CASSPGGTLGEQYF. The CDR3 coding sequence is TGTGCCAGCTCCCCAGGGGGGACCCTCGGGGAGCAGTACTTC.